The present T cell receptor beta chain was sequenced within a study of identical twins. Donors were all healthy Caucasians. This clonotype came up a few times. With 0 bases removed from V and 6 bases from J, the gap between germline ends came to 10 bases. This CDR3 contains 13 residues. Germline V gene lookup returns CDR1 SGHRS and CDR2 YFSETQ. TCRdb independently ran MiXCR on the 5' RACE reads; one entry per CDR3 protein. This repertoire shows roughly 250,000 distinct CDR3 sequences, over 12% found once; its top ten account for 8.8%. Sequenced sample: memory (CD45RO+) T cells sorted from blood. The clonotype comes from a woman younger than 30 in good health. This chain joins TRBV5-1 and TRBJ2-7; D possibly corresponds to TRBD2 (7 bases). CDR3 amino acids: CASSLGGGAEQYF. CDR3 nucleotides: TGCGCCAGCAGCTTGGGAGGGGGGGCCGAGCAGTACTTC.